The 28 T cell receptor beta chains below all came from one sample that was sequenced in a study of T cell responses to AZD1222 COVID-19 vaccine. TCRdb's table, derived via immunoSEQ multiplex PCR, lists solely in-frame clones and lacks some. Counted here are 150,000 to 200,000 clones, over 85% occurring once; the ten biggest clones make up around 1.6%. The sequenced sample was peripheral blood, obtained on day 0 of AZD1222 vaccination. The receptors shown here come from an adult in good health.

The chain combines TRBV3-1 (or the pseudogene TRBV3-2) with TRBJ1-1, with 7 bases fitting TRBD1. V lost 5 bases, J lost 0 bases, and 0 bases stayed unmatched. The CDR3 contains 13 residues. Per germline, CDR1 LGHDT and CDR2 YNNKEL (reference sequence). In DNA form, the CDR3 reads TGTGCCAGCAGCGGACAGGTGAACACTGAAGCTTTCTTT. Protein: CASSGQVNTEAFF.

This chain uses TRBV5-6 with TRBJ2-7; D is uncertain. Germline CDR1 is SGHDT and CDR2 is YYEEEE. The CDR3 has 12 residues. V lost 0 bases and J 4 bases, leaving 5 bases between the germline ends. The CDR3: CASSLGAYEQYF. CDR3 DNA sequence: TGTGCCAGCAGCTTGGGCGCGTACGAGCAGTACTTC.

The CDR3 region is CASILEGLTKNIQYF. CDR3 DNA: TGTGCCAGCATACTAGAAGGGCTAACCAAAAACATTCAGTACTTC. The chain is built from TRBV2 and TRBJ2-4; D is possibly TRBD2 (5 bases). Trimming stripped 7 bases from V and 2 bases from J, with 15 bases between. The V gene's germline CDR1 is SNHLY and CDR2 FYNNEI. This CDR3 comprises 15 residues. Full variable domain (remainder filled in from reference TRBV2 and TRBJ2-4): EPEVTQTPSHQVTQMGQEVILRCVPISNHLYFYWYRQILGQKVEFLVSFYNNEISEKSEIFDDQFSVERPDGSNFTLKIRSTKLEDSAMYFCASILEGLTKNIQYFGAGTRLSVL.

J is TRBJ1-5 and V is TRBV19; 7 positions agree with TRBD1. The V segment lost 4 bases and the J segment 3 bases; nucleotides outside the gene matches: 3. The CDR3 is made up of 14 amino acids. Germline V gene data show CDR1 as LNHDA and CDR2 as SQIVND (reference sequence). DNA of the CDR3: TGTGCCAGTAGTACCACAGGGGACAATCAGCCCCAGCATTTT. Translating gives CASSTTGDNQPQHF.

This clone was seen just once. The chain couples TRBV30 to TRBJ1-2, with TRBD1 as a possible D gene (6 bases). Trimming took 4 bases from V and 4 from J, leaving 16 bases between them. Germline CDR1 and CDR2: GTSNPN and SVGIG (reference sequence). The CDR3 is 14 amino acids. CDR3 sequence (DNA): TGTGCCTGGACCGTACAGGGATATAGCTATGGCTACACCTTC. As protein: CAWTVQGYSYGYTF.

CDR3 in DNA: TGTGCTAGTGGGAGCGCGGCAGCCAACAATCAGCCCCAGCATTTT. Encoded protein: CASGSAAANNQPQHF. The genes are TRBV12-5 and TRBJ1-5; D is unclear. There are 15 residues in the CDR3. The V end lost 6 bases, the J end lost 3 bases, and 15 bases lay between the germline ends. Germline CDR1 LGHNT, CDR2 FRNRAP.

This chain links TRBV19 with TRBJ1-3; no clear D gene. This CDR3 has 13 residues. The germline CDR1 and CDR2 sequences are LNHDA and SQIVND (reference sequence). Between the trimmed V and J ends, which lost 5 bases and 0 bases, there was a span of 5 bases. The CDR3: CASSFSSGNTIYF. CDR3 coding DNA: TGTGCCAGTAGTTTCAGCTCTGGAAACACCATATATTTT.

The V gene is TRBV27, the J gene TRBJ2-2, with TRBD2 identical over 11 bases. The CDR3 spans 17 residues. From germline, CDR1 is MNHEY and CDR2 SMNVEV (reference sequence). The J segment lost 6 bases and the V segment lost 6 bases, leaving 12 bases of the junction unmatched. The CDR3 coding sequence is TGTGCCAGCAGCTTCGTGGTAGCGGGGGGGCAGTCCGGGGAGCTGTTTTTT. As protein: CASSFVVAGGQSGELFF.

The V gene is TRBV5-1, the J gene TRBJ2-1; perhaps TRBD1 as D (6 bases). Germline CDR1 reads SGHRS; CDR2 reads YFSETQ. V shed 0 bases and J shed 6 bases, with 13 bases lying between them. The CDR3 is made up of 15 amino acids. The CDR3 sequence: CASSLGQGSGNEQFF. The CDR3 nucleotides are TGCGCCAGCAGCTTGGGGCAGGGGTCGGGCAATGAGCAGTTCTTC. Complete variable domain (other parts from reference TRBV5-1 and TRBJ2-1): KAGVTQTPRYLIKTRGQQVTLSCSPISGHRSVSWYQQTPGQGLQFLFEYFSETQRNKGNFPGRFSGRQFSNSRSEMNVSTLELGDSALYLCASSLGQGSGNEQFFGPGTRLTVL.

The chain joins TRBV9 to TRBJ2-6, with D unclear. The ends were cut back, 0 bases at V and 0 bases at J, with 13 bases in the middle. The CDR3 sequence is 18 residues long. CDR1 is SGDLS and CDR2 is YYNGEE in the germline V gene. The CDR3 DNA sequence: TGTGCCAGCAGCGTAGGGGCAGTGCCTACCTCTGGGGCCAACGTCCTGACTTTC. Its protein is CASSVGAVPTSGANVLTF.

J is TRBJ1-2 and V is TRBV7-2; TRBD1 is a possible D gene (6 bases). The V end was cut by 4 bases, the J end by 4 bases, with 10 bases between. This CDR3 region has 13 residues. CDR1 SGHTA and CDR2 FQGNSA come from the germline V gene. CDR3 sequence (DNA): TGTGCCAGCAGCTCAGGGGTCTTCTATGGCTACACCTTC. Residues: CASSSGVFYGYTF.

Note on this clone: A read error may account for a junction end that differs from germline. This chain links TRBV6-1 with TRBJ1-1, with a tentative D call TRBD1 (5 bases). Per the germline V gene, CDR1 is MNHNS and CDR2 is SASEGT. There are 13 residues in the CDR3. The CDR3 loop reads CASSEEGAQGARF. The CDR3 coding sequence is TGTGCCAGCAGTGAAGAAGGGGCTCAAGGGGCACGGTTT.

The chain links TRBV3-1 (or the pseudogene TRBV3-2) to TRBJ2-5; D might be TRBD2 (6 bases). The V gene's germline CDR1 is LGHDT and CDR2 YNNKEL (reference sequence). The length of the CDR3 is 15 residues. Trimming took off 5 bases at V and 7 bases at J, with 20 bases between the two ends. DNA for the CDR3: TGTGCCAGCAGCTCGCAAGGAGGGACCGGAGGGACCCAGTACTTC. Translating gives CASSSQGGTGGTQYF.

Notes on this clone: An end of the junction differs from the germline gene, which may be a read error. V and J are TRBV3-1 (or the pseudogene TRBV3-2) and TRBJ1-1; D gene ambiguous. The CDR3 spans 13 residues. Germline V gene sequence: CDR1 LGHDT, CDR2 YNNKEL (reference sequence). The CDR3 DNA reads as TGTGCCAGCAGCCAACTAGGGAACAGTGAAGCTTTCTTT. Translation gives CASSQLGNSEAFF.

The chain recombines TRBV19 with TRBJ1-1; D is unclear. Germline lookup yields CDR1 LNHDA and CDR2 SQIVND (reference sequence). The V gene lost 10 bases and the J gene lost 0 bases, with 12 bases spanning the gap. CDR3 length equals 13 residues. The CDR3 nucleotides are TGTGCCACAAGTAGGTGGCTGAACACTGAAGCTTTCTTT. Translated, it gives CATSRWLNTEAFF.

In its sample, this clone was seen a few times. J is TRBJ2-1 and V is TRBV11-3; D unresolved. CDR1 is SGHNT, CDR2 YENEEA, per germline. This CDR3 spans 13 amino acids. V was pared by 3 bases and J by 10 bases, with 13 bases between. CDR3 amino acids: CASSFSSGGEQFF. In nucleotides, the CDR3 is TGTGCCAGCAGCTTCTCCTCAGGCGGAGAGCAGTTCTTC.

The gene calls are TRBV5-1 and TRBJ2-3, with no clear D. From germline, CDR1 is SGHRS and CDR2 YFSETQ. The germline V and J ends were trimmed by 0 bases and 3 bases, with 8 bases remaining between them. The length of the CDR3 is 14 residues. The CDR3 reads CASSLGGYTDTQYF. The CDR3 bases are TGCGCCAGCAGCTTGGGAGGATATACAGATACGCAGTATTTT.

The chain employs TRBV18 and TRBJ1-1, with D hard to call. Germline V gene data show CDR1 as KGHSH and CDR2 as LQKENI. The CDR3 has 11 residues. V was cut by 3 bases and J by 2 bases, with 1 base left in between. The CDR3 sequence: CASSPNTEAFF. The DNA of the CDR3 is TGTGCCAGCTCACCTAACACTGAAGCTTTCTTT. Supplemented by reference TRBV18 and TRBJ1-1, the full variable domain reads NAGVMQNPRHLVRRRGQEARLRCSPMKGHSHVYWYRQLPEEGLKFMVYLQKENIIDESGMPKERFSAEFPKEGPSILRIQQVVRGDSAAYFCASSPNTEAFFGQGTRLTVV.

This clone showed up just a few times. In DNA, the CDR3 is TGTGCCAGCTCACCGCTGGACAGGGCTAATGAAAAACTGTTTTTT. As protein: CASSPLDRANEKLFF. The chain couples TRBV18 to TRBJ1-4, with 8 bases matching TRBD1. CDR1 and CDR2 (germline): KGHSH, LQKENI. V shed 3 bases, J shed 3 bases, and the junction held 3 bases outside the gene matches. CDR3 length: 15 residues.

The rearrangement joins TRBV30 to TRBJ2-1; 9 nucleotides line up with TRBD1. The CDR3 loop spans 13 amino acids. The junction had 3 bases not matched to a gene; V was cut back by 1 base and J by 8 bases. Germline V gene lookup returns CDR1 GTSNPN and CDR2 SVGIG (reference sequence). The CDR3 spells CAWSGDRVHEQFF. In nucleotides, the CDR3 is TGTGCCTGGAGTGGGGACAGGGTCCATGAGCAGTTCTTC.

The gene calls are TRBV18 and TRBJ1-1; 7 bases align to TRBD1. Per the germline V gene, CDR1 is KGHSH and CDR2 is LQKENI. This CDR3 region has 15 residues. With V trimmed by 0 bases and J by 1 base, 2 bases remained unmatched. CDR3 loop: CASSPPGQRNTEAFF. The CDR3 region has the DNA TGTGCCAGCTCACCACCGGGACAGAGGAACACTGAAGCTTTCTTT. Variable domain in full (rest from reference TRBV18 and TRBJ1-1): NAGVMQNPRHLVRRRGQEARLRCSPMKGHSHVYWYRQLPEEGLKFMVYLQKENIIDESGMPKERFSAEFPKEGPSILRIQQVVRGDSAAYFCASSPPGQRNTEAFFGQGTRLTVV.

This rearrangement joins TRBV24-1 to TRBJ2-1; D unresolved. V was shortened by 3 bases and J by 7 bases, with 9 bases between the two germline ends. The CDR3 is 13 residues long. Per the germline V gene, CDR1 is KGHDR and CDR2 is SFDVKD. CDR3 coding DNA: TGTGCCACCAGTGATCGGATGAAAAATGAGCAGTTCTTC. This encodes CATSDRMKNEQFF.

The rearrangement joins TRBV5-1 to TRBJ2-7; the D gene is possibly TRBD1 (5 bases). Germline assignment: CDR1 SGHRS and CDR2 YFSETQ. The CDR3 covers 16 residues. V shed 0 bases and J shed 6 bases, with 19 bases lying between them. The CDR3 region is CASSLAVAGAVFEQYF. CDR3 bases: TGCGCCAGCAGCTTGGCTGTTGCTGGGGCCGTCTTCGAGCAGTACTTC.

The CDR3 sequence is CASSPDRGGNTIYF. CDR3 DNA: TGTGCCAGCAGCCCAGACAGGGGTGGAAACACCATATATTTT. The chain employs TRBV6-5 and TRBJ1-3; 8 bases map to TRBD1. The germline V gene encodes CDR1 MNHEY and CDR2 SVGAGI. V gave up 6 bases and J gave up 3 bases; unmatched junction bases: 4. The CDR3 contains 14 residues.

This chain uses TRBV5-4 with TRBJ2-1; perhaps TRBD1 as D (5 bases). CDR1 and CDR2 (germline): SGHNT, YYREEE (reference sequence). Trimming stripped 2 bases from V and 10 bases from J, with 16 bases between. The CDR3 covers 14 residues. As DNA, the CDR3 is TGTGCCAGCAGCTTTAAGGCAGGTACAGGAGAGCAGTTCTTC. It translates to CASSFKAGTGEQFF.

The V gene is TRBV20-1, the J gene TRBJ2-7, with D hard to call. Germline V CDR1 and CDR2: DFQATT, SNEGSKA (reference sequence). There are 14 residues in the CDR3. V gave up 3 bases and J gave up 7 bases, with 19 bases separating them. The CDR3 spells CSASRPSGSWEQYF. CDR3 DNA: TGCAGTGCTAGTCGCCCTTCTGGGTCCTGGGAGCAGTACTTC.

CDR3 nucleotide sequence: TGCGCCAGCCGGACTAGCGGTGTGTCCTACAATGAGCAGTTCTTC. It encodes CASRTSGVSYNEQFF. The chain joins TRBV5-1 to TRBJ2-1; 10 bases agree with TRBD2. The V gene end was trimmed by 7 bases and the J gene end by 1 base; junction bases not matched to a gene: 5. The CDR3 has 15 amino acids. Germline-derived CDR1 and CDR2 are SGHRS and YFSETQ.

The gene calls are TRBV27 and TRBJ2-7; D not certain. The CDR3 is made up of 13 amino acids. Trimming took off 2 bases at V and 0 bases at J, with 5 bases between the two ends. Germline V lookup: CDR1 MNHEY, CDR2 SMNVEV (reference sequence). The CDR3 sequence: CASSLASSYEQYF. CDR3 bases: TGTGCCAGCAGTTTAGCGAGCTCCTACGAGCAGTACTTC.